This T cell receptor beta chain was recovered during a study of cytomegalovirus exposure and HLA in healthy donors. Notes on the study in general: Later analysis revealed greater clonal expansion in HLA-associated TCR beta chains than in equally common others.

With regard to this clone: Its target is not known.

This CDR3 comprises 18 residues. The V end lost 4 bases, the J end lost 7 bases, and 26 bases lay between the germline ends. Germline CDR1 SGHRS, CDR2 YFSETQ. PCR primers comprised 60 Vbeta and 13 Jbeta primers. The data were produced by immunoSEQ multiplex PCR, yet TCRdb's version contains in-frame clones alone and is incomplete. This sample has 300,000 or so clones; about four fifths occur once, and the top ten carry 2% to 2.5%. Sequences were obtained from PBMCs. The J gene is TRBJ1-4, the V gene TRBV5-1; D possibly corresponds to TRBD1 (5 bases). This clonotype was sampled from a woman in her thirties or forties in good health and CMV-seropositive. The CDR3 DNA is TGCGCCAGCAGCCCCGAAAGGGGACTTCAAACCGACGGTGAAAAACTGTTTTTT. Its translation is CASSPERGLQTDGEKLFF.